The T cell receptor beta chain under discussion was sequenced for a study of shared clonotypes between healthy human individuals. The CDR3 extends over 14 amino acids. Germline values: CDR1 MDHEN, CDR2 SYDVKM. Trimming pared 7 bases from V and 6 bases from J, leaving 19 bases between. The table came from immunoSEQ multiplex PCR; TCRdb's copy has only in-frame clones and leaves some out. The sample holds some 1,600,000 clones, 95% to 99% seen once. This sequence originates from a man aged 25-45 years in good health. Sequenced input: naive CD4+ T cells sorted from blood. The subset was: CD45RA+ positively selected. The gene calls are TRBV28 and TRBJ2-7, with D possibly called TRBD1 or TRBD2 (5 bases each). As DNA, the CDR3 is TGTGCCAGCAAGAGGGGACCCAGTGTTTTCGAGCAGTACTTC. This codes for CASKRGPSVFEQYF.